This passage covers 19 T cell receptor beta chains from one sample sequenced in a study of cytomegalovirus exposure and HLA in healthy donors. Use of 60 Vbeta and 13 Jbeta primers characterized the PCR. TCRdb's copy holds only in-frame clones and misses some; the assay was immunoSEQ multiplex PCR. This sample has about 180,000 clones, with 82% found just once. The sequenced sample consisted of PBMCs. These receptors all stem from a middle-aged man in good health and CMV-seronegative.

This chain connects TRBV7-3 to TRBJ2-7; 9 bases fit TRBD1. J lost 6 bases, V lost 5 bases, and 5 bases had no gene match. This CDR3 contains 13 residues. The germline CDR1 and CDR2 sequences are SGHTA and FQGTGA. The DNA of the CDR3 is TGTGCCAGCAGCCCAGGGACAGGGCTCGAGCAGTACTTC. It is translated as CASSPGTGLEQYF. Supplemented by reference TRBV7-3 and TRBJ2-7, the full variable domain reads GAGVSQTPSNKVTEKGKYVELRCDPISGHTALYWYRQSLGQGPEFLIYFQGTGAADDSGLPNDRFFAVRPEGSVSTLKIQRTERGDSAVYLCASSPGTGLEQYFGPGTRLTVT.

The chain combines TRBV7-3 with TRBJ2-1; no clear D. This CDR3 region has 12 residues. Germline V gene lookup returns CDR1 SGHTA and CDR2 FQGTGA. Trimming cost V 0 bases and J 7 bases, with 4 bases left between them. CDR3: CASSLTRNEQFF. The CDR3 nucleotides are TGTGCCAGCAGCTTAACGAGGAATGAGCAGTTCTTC. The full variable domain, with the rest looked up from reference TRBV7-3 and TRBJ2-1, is GAGVSQTPSNKVTEKGKYVELRCDPISGHTALYWYRQSLGQGPEFLIYFQGTGAADDSGLPNDRFFAVRPEGSVSTLKIQRTERGDSAVYLCASSLTRNEQFFGPGTRLTVL.

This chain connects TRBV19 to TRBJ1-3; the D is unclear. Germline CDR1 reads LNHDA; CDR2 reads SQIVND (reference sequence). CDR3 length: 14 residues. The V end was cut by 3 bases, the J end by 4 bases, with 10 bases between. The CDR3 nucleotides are TGTGCCAGTAGTATTCCGGGGTCAGGAAACACCATATATTTT. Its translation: CASSIPGSGNTIYF. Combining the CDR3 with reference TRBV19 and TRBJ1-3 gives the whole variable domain DGGITQSPKYLFRKEGQNVTLSCEQNLNHDAMYWYRQDPGQGLRLIYYSQIVNDFQKGDIAEGYSVSREKKESFPLTVTSAQKNPTAFYLCASSIPGSGNTIYFGEGSWLTVV.

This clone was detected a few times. The CDR3 spells CASSYDRAMAGELFF. CDR3 in DNA: TGTGCCAGCAGTTACGACAGGGCGATGGCTGGGGAGCTGTTTTTT. The chain uses TRBV6-5 and TRBJ2-2, with 7 bases that match TRBD1. Germline CDR1 MNHEY, CDR2 SVGAGI. The CDR3 has 15 amino acids. The V gene end was trimmed by 2 bases and the J gene end by 8 bases; junction bases not matched to a gene: 8.

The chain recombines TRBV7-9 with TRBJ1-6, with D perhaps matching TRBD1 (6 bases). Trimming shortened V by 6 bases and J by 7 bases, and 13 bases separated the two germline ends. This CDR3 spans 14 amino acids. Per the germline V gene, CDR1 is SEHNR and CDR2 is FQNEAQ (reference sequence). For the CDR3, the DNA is TGTGCCAGCAGAAAAGGACAGACGAATTCACCCCTCCACTTT. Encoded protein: CASRKGQTNSPLHF.

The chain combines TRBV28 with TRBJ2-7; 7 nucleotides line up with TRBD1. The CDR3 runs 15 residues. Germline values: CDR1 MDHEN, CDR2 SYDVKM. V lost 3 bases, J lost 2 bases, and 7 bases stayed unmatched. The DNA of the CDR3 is TGTGCCAGCAGTTTTAATCCGGGACAGACCTACGAGCAGTACTTC. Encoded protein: CASSFNPGQTYEQYF.

Here the CDR3 DNA reads TGTGCCAGCAGCTATACGAACGGGGACAGGGGCTATGGCTACACCTTC. Encoded protein: CASSYTNGDRGYGYTF. This chain joins TRBV7-9 and TRBJ1-2; TRBD1 aligns across 10 bases. CDR1 and CDR2 from the germline V gene are SEHNR and FQNEAQ (reference sequence). V dropped 4 bases and J dropped 4; count of bases not matched to a gene: 9. The CDR3 is made up of 16 amino acids.

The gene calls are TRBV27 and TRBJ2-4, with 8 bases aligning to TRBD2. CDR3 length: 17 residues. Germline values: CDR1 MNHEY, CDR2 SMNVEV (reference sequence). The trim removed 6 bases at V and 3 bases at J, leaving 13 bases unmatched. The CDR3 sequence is CASSLGLVFGGKNIQYF. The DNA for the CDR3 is TGTGCCAGCAGCTTGGGACTAGTTTTCGGGGGCAAAAACATTCAGTACTTC.

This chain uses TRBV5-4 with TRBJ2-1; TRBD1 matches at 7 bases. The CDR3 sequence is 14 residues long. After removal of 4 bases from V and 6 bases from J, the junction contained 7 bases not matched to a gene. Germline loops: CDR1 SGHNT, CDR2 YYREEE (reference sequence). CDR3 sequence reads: CASSTGQVGNEQFF. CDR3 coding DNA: TGTGCCAGCAGCACCGGACAGGTTGGCAATGAGCAGTTCTTC.

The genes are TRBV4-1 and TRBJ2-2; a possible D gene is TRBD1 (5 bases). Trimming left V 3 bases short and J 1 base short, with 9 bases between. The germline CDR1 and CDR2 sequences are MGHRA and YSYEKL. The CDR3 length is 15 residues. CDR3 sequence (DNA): TGCGCCAGCAGCCACCTAGACAGGAACACCGGGGAGCTGTTTTTT. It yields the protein CASSHLDRNTGELFF.

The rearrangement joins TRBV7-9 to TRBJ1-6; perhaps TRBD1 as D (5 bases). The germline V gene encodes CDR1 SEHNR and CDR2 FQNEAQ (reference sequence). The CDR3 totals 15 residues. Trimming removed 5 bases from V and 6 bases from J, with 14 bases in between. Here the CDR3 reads CASSRAGGINSPLHF. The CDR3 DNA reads TGTGCCAGCAGCCGGGCCGGGGGGATTAATTCACCCCTCCACTTT.

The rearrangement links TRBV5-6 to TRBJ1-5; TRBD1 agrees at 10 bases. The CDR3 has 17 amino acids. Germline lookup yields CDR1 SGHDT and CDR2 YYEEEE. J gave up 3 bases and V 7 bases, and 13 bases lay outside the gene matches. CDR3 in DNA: TGTGCCAGCCACTCTTCCCTGACAGGGGGCAACAATCAGCCCCAGCATTTT. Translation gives CASHSSLTGGNNQPQHF.

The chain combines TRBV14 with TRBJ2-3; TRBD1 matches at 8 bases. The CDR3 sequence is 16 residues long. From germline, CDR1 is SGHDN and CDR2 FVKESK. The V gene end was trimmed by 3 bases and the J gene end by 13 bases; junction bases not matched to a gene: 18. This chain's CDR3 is CASSQSGVSADRVEYF. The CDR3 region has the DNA TGTGCCAGCAGCCAGTCAGGAGTCAGTGCGGACAGGGTGGAGTATTTT.

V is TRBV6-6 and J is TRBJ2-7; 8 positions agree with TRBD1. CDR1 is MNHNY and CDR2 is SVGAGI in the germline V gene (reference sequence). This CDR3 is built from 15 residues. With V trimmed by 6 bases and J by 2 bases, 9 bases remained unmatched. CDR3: CASRPGQAKTYEQYF. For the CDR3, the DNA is TGTGCCAGCAGACCGGGACAGGCCAAAACCTACGAGCAGTACTTC.

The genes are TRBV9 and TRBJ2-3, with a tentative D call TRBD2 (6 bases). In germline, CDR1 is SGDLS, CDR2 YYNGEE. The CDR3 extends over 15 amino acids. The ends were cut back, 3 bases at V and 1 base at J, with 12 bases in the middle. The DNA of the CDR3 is TGTGCCAGCAGCGCCCAGCGGGTAGGCACAGATACGCAGTATTTT. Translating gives CASSAQRVGTDTQYF.

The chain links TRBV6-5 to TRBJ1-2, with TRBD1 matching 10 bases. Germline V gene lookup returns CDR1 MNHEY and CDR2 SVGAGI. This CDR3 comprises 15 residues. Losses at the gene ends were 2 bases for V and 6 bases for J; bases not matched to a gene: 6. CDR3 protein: CASSYRQGARNGYTF. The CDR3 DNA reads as TGTGCCAGCAGTTACAGACAGGGGGCGCGGAATGGCTACACCTTC.

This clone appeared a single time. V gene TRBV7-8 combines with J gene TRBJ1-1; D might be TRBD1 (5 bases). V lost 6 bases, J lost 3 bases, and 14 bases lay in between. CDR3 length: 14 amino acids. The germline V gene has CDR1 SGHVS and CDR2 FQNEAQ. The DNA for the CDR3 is TGTGCCAGCAGTCTGAGACGGGGGGACACTGAAGCTTTCTTT. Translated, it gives CASSLRRGDTEAFF.

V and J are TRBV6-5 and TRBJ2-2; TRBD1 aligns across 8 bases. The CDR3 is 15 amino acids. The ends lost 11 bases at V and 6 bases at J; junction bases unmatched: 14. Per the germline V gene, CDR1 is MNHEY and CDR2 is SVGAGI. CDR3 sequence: CAGGPQGALPGELFF. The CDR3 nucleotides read TGTGCCGGGGGGCCCCAGGGGGCGCTCCCCGGGGAGCTGTTTTTT.

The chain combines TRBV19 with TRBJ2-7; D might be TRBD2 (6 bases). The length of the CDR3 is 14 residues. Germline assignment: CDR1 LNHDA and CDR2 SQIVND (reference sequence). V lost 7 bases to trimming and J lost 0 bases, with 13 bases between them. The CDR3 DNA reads TGTGCCAGTAAGGAGGGCCCGAGCTCCTACGAGCAGTACTTC. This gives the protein CASKEGPSSYEQYF.